The rows below give T cell receptor beta chains drawn from one sample of a study of T cell repertoires in cytomegalovirus infection. From the reads, TCRdb called clonotypes with MiXCR, one entry per CDR3 protein. The table has approximately 500,000 distinct CDR3 sequences, approximately 25% seen once. Input material: PBMCs. These receptors were obtained from a human donor in good health (CMV status not recorded). Some clones in this sample may be carry-over from other donors' samples. Both conserved end residues are part of each CDR3. The D gene is left open where the match is weak. A clone size is listed for some rows: how often the clone was seen (once, few, many), or a class if it is expanded.

TRBJ2-1	TRBD2	NA	TRBV7-3	CASSLGVAGLVEQFF	TGTGCCAGCAGCTTAGGGGTAGCGGGATTGGTTGAGCAGTTCTTC
TRBJ2-1	TRBD1	NA	TRBV6-5	CASSQNTGVVYNEQFF	TGTGCCAGCAGCCAGAACACAGGGGTTGTCTACAATGAGCAGTTCTTC
TRBJ1-5	NA	few	TRBV29-1	CSVAIGPRNQPQHF	TGCAGCGTGGCTATCGGGCCGCGCAATCAGCCCCAGCATTTT
TRBJ2-5	TRBD2	NA	TRBV19	CASSIDTALAGRQETQYF	TGTGCCAGTAGTATAGATACAGCACTAGCGGGACGACAAGAGACCCAGTACTTC
TRBJ2-1	NA	few	TRBV4-1	CASSHPYNEQFF	TGCGCCAGCAGCCACCCTTACAATGAGCAGTTCTTC
TRBJ1-4	NA	few	TRBV28	CASGAATSEKLFF	TGTGCCAGCGGAGCAGCAACTAGTGAAAAACTGTTTTTT
TRBJ2-6	NA	many	TRBV7-2	CATEPGGANVLTF	TGTGCCACTGAACCGGGAGGGGCCAACGTCCTGACTTTC
TRBJ2-7	NA	few	TRBV27	CASSFNSDSPYEQYF	TGTGCCAGCAGTTTTAACTCGGACTCCCCTTACGAGCAGTACTTC
TRBJ1-5	NA	NA	TRBV10-3	CAIGTVSNQPQHF	TGTGCCATTGGGACGGTTAGCAATCAGCCCCAGCATTTT
TRBJ2-2	TRBD2	NA	TRBV12-3/TRBV12-4	CASSFGLAVGGTGELFF	TGTGCCAGCAGTTTCGGTCTAGCGGTGGGAGGCACCGGGGAGCTGTTTTTT
TRBJ1-5	NA	many	TRBV7-8	CASSLGDFSNQPQHF	TGTGCCAGCAGCTTAGGGGACTTTAGCAATCAGCCCCAGCATTTT
TRBJ2-7	NA	NA	TRBV7-6	CASSLAPTGSQNEQYF	TGTGCCAGCAGCTTAGCACCGACAGGCTCACAGAACGAGCAGTACTTC
TRBJ2-3	TRBD2	NA	TRBV28	CASSFPRLLAGGGSDTQYF	TGTGCCAGCAGCTTTCCCCGCCTGCTAGCGGGAGGTGGGTCGGATACGCAGTATTTT
TRBJ2-5	TRBD1	NA	TRBV29-1	CSVGGTGPETQYF	TGCAGCGTTGGGGGGACAGGGCCAGAGACCCAGTACTTC
TRBJ2-3	TRBD2	few	TRBV5-4	CASSLVTSGRASTDTQYF	TGTGCCAGCAGCTTGGTTACTAGCGGGAGGGCTAGCACAGATACGCAGTATTTT
TRBJ2-2	NA	many	TRBV7-3	CASRLTSYPGELFF	TGTGCCAGCAGACTAACTAGTTATCCCGGGGAGCTGTTTTTT
TRBJ2-1	TRBD2	NA	TRBV4-1	CASSRTGTSGTYNEQFF	TGCGCCAGCAGCCGAACGGGGACTAGCGGAACCTACAATGAGCAGTTCTTC
TRBJ2-1	TRBD2	few	TRBV9	CASSETGGFNEQFF	TGTGCCAGCAGCGAGACGGGAGGATTCAATGAGCAGTTCTTC
TRBJ2-2	NA	NA	TRBV4-3	CASSQASRNTGELFF	TGCGCCAGCAGCCAAGCCAGTAGGAACACCGGGGAGCTGTTTTTT
TRBJ1-6	TRBD1	NA	TRBV18	CASSPSDRSSYNSPLHF	TGTGCCAGCTCACCGTCGGACAGGAGCTCCTATAATTCACCCCTCCACTTT
TRBJ2-3	TRBD1	NA	TRBV14	CASSRRTGITDTQYF	TGTGCCAGCAGCCGCAGGACAGGGATCACAGATACGCAGTATTTT
TRBJ2-1	TRBD1	few	TRBV5-1	CASSLTGDPNNEQFF	TGCGCCAGCAGCTTAACAGGGGACCCAAACAATGAGCAGTTCTTC
TRBJ2-3	NA	many	TRBV7-8	CASSRISTDTQYF	TGTGCCAGCAGCCGTATAAGCACAGATACGCAGTATTTT
TRBJ2-7	TRBD2	few	TRBV7-2	CASSSRLAGGYEQYF	TGTGCCAGCAGCTCCAGACTAGCGGGAGGCTACGAGCAGTACTTC
TRBJ1-1	TRBD1	NA	TRBV6-6	CASSYRQGVRTEAFF	TGTGCCAGCAGTTACAGACAGGGGGTAAGAACTGAAGCTTTCTTT
TRBJ2-3	NA	many	TRBV7-2	CASSLSWRGTDTQYF	TGTGCCAGCAGCTTATCCTGGAGGGGCACAGATACGCAGTATTTT
TRBJ2-2	TRBD1	NA	TRBV7-9	CASSLSGQGAFGELFF	TGTGCCAGCAGCTTATCCGGGCAGGGGGCCTTCGGGGAGCTGTTTTTT
TRBJ2-1	TRBD1	NA	TRBV4-3	CASSQKPRTGQDNEQFF	TGCGCCAGCAGCCAAAAACCTCGGACAGGGCAAGACAATGAGCAGTTCTTC
TRBJ1-3	NA	few	TRBV12-3/TRBV12-4	CASRSRTGSSGNTIYF	TGTGCCAGCAGGTCTCGTACAGGGTCCTCTGGAAACACCATATATTTT
TRBJ2-3	NA	few	TRBV5-6	CASSLQGQHTQYF	TGTGCCAGCAGCTTGCAGGGCCAACATACGCAGTATTTT
TRBJ2-5	NA	few	TRBV11-2	CASSLVGAMKYF	TGTGCCAGCAGCTTAGTGGGGGCGATGAAGTACTTC
TRBJ1-2	TRBD1	NA	TRBV29-1	CSVQNRGHYGYTF	TGCAGCGTTCAAAACAGGGGTCACTATGGCTACACCTTC
TRBJ1-6	NA	NA	TRBV24-1	CATSAGRENSPLHF	TGTGCCACCAGTGCGGGACGGGAAAATTCACCCCTCCACTTT
TRBJ2-3	TRBD2	many	TRBV7-9	CASSQRSGSTDTQYF	TGTGCCAGCAGTCAACGTAGCGGGAGCACAGATACGCAGTATTTT
TRBJ1-5	NA	few	TRBV2	CASTERRTGPSRGPQHF	TGTGCCAGCACCGAAAGGCGTACAGGACCCTCTCGGGGGCCCCAGCATTTT
TRBJ2-7	TRBD2	many	TRBV7-2	CASSPSRVAGVHEQYF	TGTGCCAGCAGTCCCTCCCGGGTAGCGGGAGTCCACGAGCAGTACTTC
TRBJ2-1	NA	NA	TRBV28	CASRPAQDRGYNEQFF	TGTGCCAGCAGACCTGCCCAGGACAGAGGGTACAATGAGCAGTTCTTC
TRBJ1-6	TRBD1	many	TRBV12-3/TRBV12-4	CASSVGQASTSPLHF	TGTGCCAGCAGTGTTGGACAGGCCAGCACGTCACCCCTCCACTTT
TRBJ2-1	TRBD1	many	TRBV4-1	CASSSRDRGANEQFF	TGCGCCAGCAGCTCCCGGGACAGGGGGGCGAATGAGCAGTTCTTC
TRBJ2-5	NA	NA	TRBV6-6	CASTRDPIKPQYF	TGTGCCAGCACCCGGGACCCAATTAAACCCCAGTACTTC
TRBJ2-1	TRBD2	many	TRBV7-2	CASSPPGTSVNNEQFF	TGTGCCAGCAGCCCGCCAGGGACTAGCGTCAACAATGAGCAGTTCTTC
TRBJ1-4	NA	NA	TRBV5-4	CASSPGGMRTTNEKLFF	TGTGCCAGCAGCCCGGGAGGAATGAGGACAACTAATGAAAAACTGTTTTTT